Below are 12 T cell receptor beta chains sequenced from a single sample in a study of naive and memory T cell subsets. An equimolar mix of two oligonucleotides served as the beta constant-region primer for TRBC1 and TRBC2. Four rounds of PCR amplified the ligated cDNA using nested alpha and beta constant-region primers plus SP2. One entry per CDR3 protein, called by TCRdb with MiXCR from the UMI-ligation and nested PCR reads. Of around 17,000 distinct CDR3 sequences detected, 8.7% appear once; the ten largest clones hold more than 20%. Sequencing used central memory CD8+ T cells from blood. The origin of the receptors is a human donor in good health.

Of note for this clonotype: The germline gene is not matched at one end of the junction; a read error may be the cause. The CDR3: CASSVAVSSYNEQFF. CDR3 coding DNA: TGTGCCAGCAGTGTAGCGGTAAGCTCCTACAATGAGCAGTTCTTC. The rearrangement uses TRBV12-3 or TRBV12-4 and TRBJ2-1, with D possibly matching TRBD2 (6 bases). This CDR3 spans 15 amino acids.

This clonotype was recorded a few times. The chain is built from TRBV20-1 and TRBJ2-5; D might be TRBD1 (6 bases). This CDR3 contains 14 residues. Trimming took 6 bases from V and 4 from J, leaving 18 bases between them. The germline V gene has CDR1 DFQATT and CDR2 SNEGSKA (reference sequence). The CDR3 protein is CSARLGDKVETQYF. The CDR3 coding sequence is TGCAGTGCCCGGCTGGGGGACAAGGTAGAGACCCAGTACTTC.

This rearrangement joins TRBV6-5 to TRBJ2-1, with D perhaps TRBD1 (6 bases). This CDR3 region has 17 residues. Germline-derived CDR1 and CDR2 are MNHEY and SVGAGI. Trimming removed 6 bases at V and 1 base at J, with 19 bases between. The CDR3 region has the DNA TGTGCCAGCAGACGTGTCAGGGGCCGAGGGTCCTACAATGAGCAGTTCTTC. Translated: CASRRVRGRGSYNEQFF.

This clonotype was recorded at least ten times. The rearrangement links TRBV20-1 to TRBJ2-5; TRBD2 is a possible D gene (6 bases). Germline V CDR1 and CDR2: DFQATT, SNEGSKA (reference sequence). V shed 5 bases and J shed 2 bases, with 21 bases lying between them. This CDR3 region has 16 residues. DNA of the CDR3: TGCAGTGCTCCCGGGACTGAGCTCTCCCAGCAAGAGACCCAGTACTTC. Translation gives CSAPGTELSQQETQYF.

Note on this clonotype: The CDR3 ends on some other residue instead of the conserved phenylalanine or tryptophan, so this is likely a read error. V gene TRBV5-4 combines with J gene TRBJ2-4, with 9 positions matching TRBD1. CDR1 is SGHNT and CDR2 is YYREEE in the germline V gene (reference sequence). The CDR3 extends over 13 amino acids. V shed 3 bases, J shed 9 bases, and the junction held 4 bases outside the gene matches. CDR3 DNA sequence: TGTGCCAGCAGCTCACAGGGGGCCAGCATTCAGTACTTA. Protein: CASSSQGASIQYL.

The sample holds many counts of this clonotype. This chain connects TRBV20-1 to TRBJ2-7, with 9 positions matching TRBD2. The V gene end was trimmed by 1 base and the J gene end by 0 bases; junction bases not matched to a gene: 10. The CDR3 loop spans 17 amino acids. CDR1 and CDR2 from the germline V gene are DFQATT and SNEGSKA (reference sequence). This CDR3 is CSARGLSGRPASYEQYF. CDR3 DNA: TGCAGTGCTAGAGGGCTGAGCGGGAGGCCCGCCTCCTACGAGCAGTACTTC.

In this sample, this clonotype turned up many times. V and J are TRBV29-1 and TRBJ1-5; 8 nucleotides align to TRBD1. Trimming at V came to 0 bases and at J to 2 bases, leaving 6 bases not matched to a gene. Per germline, CDR1 SQVTM and CDR2 ANQGSEA. CDR3 length equals 16 residues. The CDR3 region is CSVEDPDRGGNQPQHF. Here the CDR3 DNA reads TGCAGCGTTGAAGACCCCGACAGGGGTGGCAATCAGCCCCAGCATTTT.

The table lists this clonotype with a few counts. The chain is built from TRBV4-2 and TRBJ2-5; 11 bases align to TRBD2. V gave up 3 bases and J gave up 2 bases; unmatched junction bases: 2. The germline V gene encodes CDR1 LGHNA and CDR2 YNFKEQ. The CDR3 spans 15 residues. The CDR3 nucleotides are TGTGCCAGCAGCCATACTAGCGGGGGACAAGAGACCCAGTACTTC. Amino acid sequence: CASSHTSGGQETQYF.

This chain connects TRBV6-5 to TRBJ1-2; no clear D gene. Between the trimmed V and J ends, which lost 6 bases and 8 bases, there was a span of 19 bases. CDR1 is MNHEY and CDR2 is SVGAGI in the germline V gene. The CDR3 consists of 14 residues. CDR3 DNA sequence: TGTGCCAGCAGGCTTCGGGGTGGGCTGGAAGGCTACACCTTC. This translates into CASRLRGGLEGYTF.

This clonotype was picked up a small number of times. The chain is built from TRBV12-3 or TRBV12-4 and TRBJ2-1, with 7 bases matching TRBD2. The CDR3 has 14 residues. V gave up 10 bases and J gave up 8 bases; unmatched junction bases: 14. The CDR3 sequence is CATTRTRRHHEQFF. Written as DNA, the CDR3 is TGTGCCACGACTCGGACTAGACGGCACCATGAGCAGTTCTTC.

This clonotype has a handful of counts. DNA of the CDR3: TGCAGTGCTCAAACGGGGGGCGGATCGAACACTGAAGCTTTCTTT. This translates into CSAQTGGGSNTEAFF. The chain joins TRBV20-1 to TRBJ1-1, with D tentatively TRBD1 (6 bases). Trimming left V 5 bases short and J 1 base short, with 17 bases between. The CDR3 loop spans 15 amino acids. The germline V gene encodes CDR1 DFQATT and CDR2 SNEGSKA (reference sequence).

This clonotype was recorded a few times. The gene calls are TRBV7-9 and TRBJ2-3, with D perhaps given as TRBD1 or TRBD2 (6 bases each). There are 14 residues in the CDR3. Trimming removed 4 bases at V and 2 bases at J, with 10 bases between. Germline values: CDR1 SEHNR, CDR2 FQNEAQ (reference sequence). CDR3 loop: CASSYGGLTDTQYF. In DNA form, the CDR3 reads TGTGCCAGCAGCTACGGGGGCCTCACAGATACGCAGTATTTT.